The present TCR beta chain was sequenced within a study of response to subunit inactivated influenza vaccine. The CDR3 runs to 13 residues. Germline assignment: CDR1 LNHNV and CDR2 YYDKDF (reference sequence). Trimming left V 3 bases short and J 5 bases short, with 8 bases between. TCRdb recomputed calls from the RT-PCR reads with MiXCR, one row per CDR3 protein. The sample lists about half a million distinct CDR3 sequences, 25% occurring once. This clonotype was sampled from a man aged 45-60 years who received an inactivated influenza vaccine. The rearrangement joins TRBV15 to TRBJ2-4; a weak D match, TRBD1 (5 bases). This specimen was CD4+ T cells sorted from PBMCs, taken about 5 days after vaccination. CDR3 sequence (DNA): TGTGCCACCAGCAGGGACACCGAAAACATTCAGTACTTC. Residues: CATSRDTENIQYF.